This T cell receptor (beta chain) emerged from a study of PD-L1 blockade in urothelial cancer. This clone turned up a few times. Only in-frame clones appear in the TCRdb table, and some are missing; sequencing was by immunoSEQ multiplex PCR. The sample includes 50,000 or so clones, approximately 80% of them seen just once. CDR1 is SGHTA, CDR2 FQGTGA, per germline. The CDR3 loop spans 16 amino acids. Trimming removed 6 bases at V and 0 bases at J, with 14 bases between. This rearrangement joins TRBV7-3 to TRBJ2-2, with D uncertain. The sample in question was PBMCs, obtained around atezolizumab (anti-PD-L1) treatment. This receptor was identified in a man aged 40-55 years with urothelial cancer. CDR3 coding DNA: TGTGCCAGCAGATACTCCTCTATCGCGAACACCGGGGAGCTGTTTTTT. It yields the protein CASRYSSIANTGELFF.